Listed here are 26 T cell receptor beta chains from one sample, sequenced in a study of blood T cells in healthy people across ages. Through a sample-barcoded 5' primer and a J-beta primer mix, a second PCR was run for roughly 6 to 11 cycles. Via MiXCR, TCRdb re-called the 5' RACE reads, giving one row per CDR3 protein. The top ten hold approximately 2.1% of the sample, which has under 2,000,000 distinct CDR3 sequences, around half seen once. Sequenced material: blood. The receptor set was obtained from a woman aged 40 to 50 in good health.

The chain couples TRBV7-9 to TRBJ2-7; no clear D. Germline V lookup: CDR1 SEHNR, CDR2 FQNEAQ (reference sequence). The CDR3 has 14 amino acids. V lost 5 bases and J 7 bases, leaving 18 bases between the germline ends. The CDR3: CASSGRASHNEQYF. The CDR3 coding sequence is TGTGCCAGCAGCGGACGGGCCTCCCACAATGAGCAGTACTTC.

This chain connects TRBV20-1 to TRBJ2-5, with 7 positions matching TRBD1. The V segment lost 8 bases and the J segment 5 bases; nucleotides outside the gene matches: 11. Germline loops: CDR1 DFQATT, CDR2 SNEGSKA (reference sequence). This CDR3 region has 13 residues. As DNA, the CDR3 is TGCAGTCCAAGGGCGACAGGGAAGGAGACCCAGTACTTC. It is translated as CSPRATGKETQYF.

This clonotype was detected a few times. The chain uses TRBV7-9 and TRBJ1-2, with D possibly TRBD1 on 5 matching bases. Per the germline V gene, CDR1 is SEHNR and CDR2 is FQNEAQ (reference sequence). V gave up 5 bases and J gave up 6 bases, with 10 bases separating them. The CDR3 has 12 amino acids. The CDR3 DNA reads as TGTGCCAGCAGCGTAAGGGGTAATGGCTACACCTTC. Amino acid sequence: CASSVRGNGYTF.

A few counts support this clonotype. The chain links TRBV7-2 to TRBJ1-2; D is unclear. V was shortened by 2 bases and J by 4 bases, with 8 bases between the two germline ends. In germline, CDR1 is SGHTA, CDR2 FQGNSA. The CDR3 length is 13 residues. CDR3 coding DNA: TGTGCCAGCAGCTTACACCTTTTCTATGGCTACACCTTC. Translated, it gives CASSLHLFYGYTF.

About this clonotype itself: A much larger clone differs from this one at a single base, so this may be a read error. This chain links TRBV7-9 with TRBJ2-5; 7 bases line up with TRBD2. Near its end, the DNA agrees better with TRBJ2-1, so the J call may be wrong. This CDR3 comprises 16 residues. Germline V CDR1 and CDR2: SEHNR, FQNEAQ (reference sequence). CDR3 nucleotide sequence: TGTGCCAGCAGCACAAAGGGACTAACCCTCCAAGAGACCCAGTTCTTC. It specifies CASSTKGLTLQETQFF.

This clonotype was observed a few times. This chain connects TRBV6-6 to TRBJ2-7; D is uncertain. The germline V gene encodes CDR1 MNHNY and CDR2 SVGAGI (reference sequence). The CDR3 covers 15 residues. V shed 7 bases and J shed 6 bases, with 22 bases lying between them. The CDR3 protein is CASTASGQTSIEQYF. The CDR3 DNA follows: TGTGCCAGCACCGCCTCGGGCCAGACCTCAATCGAGCAGTACTTC.

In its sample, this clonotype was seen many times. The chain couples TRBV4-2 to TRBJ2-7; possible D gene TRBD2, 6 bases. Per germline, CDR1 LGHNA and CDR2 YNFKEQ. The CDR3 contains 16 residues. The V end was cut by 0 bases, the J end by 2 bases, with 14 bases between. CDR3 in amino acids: CASSQDEGTGTYEQYF. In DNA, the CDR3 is TGTGCCAGCAGCCAAGACGAGGGGACTGGCACCTACGAGCAGTACTTC.

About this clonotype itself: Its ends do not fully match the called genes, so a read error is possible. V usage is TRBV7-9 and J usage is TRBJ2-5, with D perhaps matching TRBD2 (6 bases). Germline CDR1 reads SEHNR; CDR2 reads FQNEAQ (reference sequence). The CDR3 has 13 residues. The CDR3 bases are TGTGCCAGCAGCTTAGCGTACCGGGAGACCCGGTACTTC. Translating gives CASSLAYRETRYF. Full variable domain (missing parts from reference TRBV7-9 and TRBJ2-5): DTGVSQNPRHKITKRGQNVTFRCDPISEHNRLYWYRQTLGQGPEFLTYFQNEAQLEKSRLLSDRFSAERPKGSFSTLEIQRTEQGDSAMYLCASSLAYRETRYFGPGTRLLVL.

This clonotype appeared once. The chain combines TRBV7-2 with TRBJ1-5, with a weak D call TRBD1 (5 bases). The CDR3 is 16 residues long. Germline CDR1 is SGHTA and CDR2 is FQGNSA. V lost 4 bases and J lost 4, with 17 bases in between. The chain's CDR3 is CASSSLGQIPNQPQHF. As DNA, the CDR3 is TGTGCCAGCAGCTCACTGGGGCAAATCCCAAATCAGCCCCAGCATTTT. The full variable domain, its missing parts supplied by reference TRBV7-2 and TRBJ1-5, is GAGVSQSPSNKVTEKGKDVELRCDPISGHTALYWYRQSLGQGLEFLIYFQGNSAPDKSGLPSDRFSAERTGGSVSTLTIQRTQQEDSAVYLCASSSLGQIPNQPQHFGDGTRLSIL.

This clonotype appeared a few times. The CDR3 sequence is CASSPRTGESYEQYF. CDR3 nucleotides: TGCGCCAGCAGCCCTCGGACAGGGGAGAGCTACGAGCAGTACTTC. The rearrangement joins TRBV5-1 to TRBJ2-7; 9 nucleotides agree with TRBD1. After removal of 4 bases from V and 3 bases from J, the junction contained 8 bases not matched to a gene. This CDR3 comprises 15 residues. The germline V gene encodes CDR1 SGHRS and CDR2 YFSETQ. Full variable domain (rest looked up from reference TRBV5-1 and TRBJ2-7): KAGVTQTPRYLIKTRGQQVTLSCSPISGHRSVSWYQQTPGQGLQFLFEYFSETQRNKGNFPGRFSGRQFSNSRSEMNVSTLELGDSALYLCASSPRTGESYEQYFGPGTRLTVT.

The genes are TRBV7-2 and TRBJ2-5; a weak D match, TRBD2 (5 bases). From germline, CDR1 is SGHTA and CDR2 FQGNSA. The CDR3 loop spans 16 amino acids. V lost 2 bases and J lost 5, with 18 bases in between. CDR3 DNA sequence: TGTGCCAGCAGCTTACTGTTCGCGGGCCGGGCGGAGACCCAGTACTTC. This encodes CASSLLFAGRAETQYF.

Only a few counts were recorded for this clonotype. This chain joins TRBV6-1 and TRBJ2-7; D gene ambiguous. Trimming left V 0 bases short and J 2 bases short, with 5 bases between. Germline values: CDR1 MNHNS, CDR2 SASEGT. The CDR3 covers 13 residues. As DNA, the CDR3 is TGTGCCAGCAGTGAAGCCAGCACCTACGAGCAGTACTTC. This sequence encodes CASSEASTYEQYF.

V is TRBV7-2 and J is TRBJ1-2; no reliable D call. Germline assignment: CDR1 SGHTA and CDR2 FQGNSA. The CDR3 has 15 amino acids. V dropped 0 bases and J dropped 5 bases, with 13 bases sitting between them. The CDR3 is CASSLAIGSQYGYTF. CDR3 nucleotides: TGTGCCAGCAGCTTAGCTATCGGCAGTCAATATGGCTACACCTTC. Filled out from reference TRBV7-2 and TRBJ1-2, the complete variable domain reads GAGVSQSPSNKVTEKGKDVELRCDPISGHTALYWYRQSLGQGLEFLIYFQGNSAPDKSGLPSDRFSAERTGGSVSTLTIQRTQQEDSAVYLCASSLAIGSQYGYTFGSGTRLTVV.

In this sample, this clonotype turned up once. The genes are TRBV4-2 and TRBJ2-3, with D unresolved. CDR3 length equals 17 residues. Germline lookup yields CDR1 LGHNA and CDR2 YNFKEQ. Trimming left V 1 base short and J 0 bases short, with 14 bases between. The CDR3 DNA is TGTGCCAGCAGCCAAGCTCCGGCGGAGACTAGCACAGATACGCAGTATTTT. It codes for CASSQAPAETSTDTQYF.

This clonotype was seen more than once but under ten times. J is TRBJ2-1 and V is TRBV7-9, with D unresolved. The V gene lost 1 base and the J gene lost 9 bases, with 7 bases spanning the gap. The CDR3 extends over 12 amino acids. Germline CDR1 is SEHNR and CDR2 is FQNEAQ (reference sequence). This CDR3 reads CASSLGNGEQFF. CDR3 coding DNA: TGTGCCAGCAGCTTAGGTAACGGTGAGCAGTTCTTC.

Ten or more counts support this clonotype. CDR3 sequence (DNA): TGTGCCAGCAGCCAAACAGGGGGAATGAACACTGAAGCTTTCTTT. Translation: CASSQTGGMNTEAFF. This rearrangement joins TRBV16 to TRBJ1-1; 8 nucleotides line up with TRBD1. V gave up 2 bases and J gave up 0 bases; unmatched junction bases: 2. Looked up from germline, CDR1 is KGHSY and CDR2 is FQNENV. CDR3 length equals 15 residues.

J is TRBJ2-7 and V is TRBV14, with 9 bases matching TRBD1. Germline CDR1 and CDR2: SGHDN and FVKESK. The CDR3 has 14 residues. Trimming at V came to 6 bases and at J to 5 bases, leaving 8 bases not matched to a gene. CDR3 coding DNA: TGTGCCAGCAGATGGGGACAGGGTGGAAACGAGCAGTACTTC. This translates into CASRWGQGGNEQYF.

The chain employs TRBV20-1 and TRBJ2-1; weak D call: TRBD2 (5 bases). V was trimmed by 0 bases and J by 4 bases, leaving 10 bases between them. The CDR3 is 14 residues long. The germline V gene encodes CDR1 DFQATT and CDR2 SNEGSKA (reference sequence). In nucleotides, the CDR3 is TGCAGTGCTAGAGAAGCGGCTGGGTACAATGAGCAGTTCTTC. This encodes CSAREAAGYNEQFF.

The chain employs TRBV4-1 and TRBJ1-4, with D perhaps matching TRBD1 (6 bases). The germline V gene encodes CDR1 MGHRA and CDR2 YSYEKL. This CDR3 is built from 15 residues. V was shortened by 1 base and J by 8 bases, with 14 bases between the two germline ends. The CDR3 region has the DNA TGCGCCAGCAGCCAAGTACAGGGAGGAAGCGAAAAACTGTTTTTT. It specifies CASSQVQGGSEKLFF.

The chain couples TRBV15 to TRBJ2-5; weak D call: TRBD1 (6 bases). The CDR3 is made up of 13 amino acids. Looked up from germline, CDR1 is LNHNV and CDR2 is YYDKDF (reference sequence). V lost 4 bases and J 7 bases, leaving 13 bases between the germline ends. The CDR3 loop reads CATSTTGKGTQYF. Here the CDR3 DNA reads TGTGCCACCAGCACCACAGGGAAGGGGACCCAGTACTTC.

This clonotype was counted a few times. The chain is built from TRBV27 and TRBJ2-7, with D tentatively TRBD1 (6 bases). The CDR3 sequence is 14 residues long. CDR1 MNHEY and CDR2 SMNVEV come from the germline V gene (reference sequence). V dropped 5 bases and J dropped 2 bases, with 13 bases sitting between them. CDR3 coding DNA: TGTGCCAGCAGTACCGTCACAGGGACCTACGAGCAGTACTTC. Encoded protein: CASSTVTGTYEQYF.

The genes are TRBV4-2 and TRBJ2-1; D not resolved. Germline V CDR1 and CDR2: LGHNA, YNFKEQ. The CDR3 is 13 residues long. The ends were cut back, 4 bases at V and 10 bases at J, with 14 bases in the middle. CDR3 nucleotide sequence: TGTGCCAGCAGCCCGTCTCCTTTAGGCGAGCAGTTCTTC. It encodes CASSPSPLGEQFF.

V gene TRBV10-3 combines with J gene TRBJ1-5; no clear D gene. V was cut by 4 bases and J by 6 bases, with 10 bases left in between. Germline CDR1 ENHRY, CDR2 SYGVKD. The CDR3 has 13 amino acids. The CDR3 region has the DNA TGTGCCATCAGTGTGAGGGAGGGTCAGCCCCAGCATTTT. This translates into CAISVREGQPQHF.

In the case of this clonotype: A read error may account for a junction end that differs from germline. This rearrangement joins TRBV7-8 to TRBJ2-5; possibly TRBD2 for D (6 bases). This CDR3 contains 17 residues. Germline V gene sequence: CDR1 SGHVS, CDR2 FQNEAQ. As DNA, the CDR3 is TGCGCCAGCAGCTTAGGGTCGGCTCAGGAGGGTTTAGAGACCCAGTACTTC. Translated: CASSLGSAQEGLETQYF.

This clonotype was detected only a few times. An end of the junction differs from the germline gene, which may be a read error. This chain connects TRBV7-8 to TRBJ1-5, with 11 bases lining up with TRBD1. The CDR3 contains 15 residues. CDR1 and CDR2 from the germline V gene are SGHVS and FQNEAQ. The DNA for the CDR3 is TGTGCCGGCAGCCCGGACAGGGGGCAGGGTCAGCCCCAGCATTTT. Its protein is CAGSPDRGQGQPQHF.

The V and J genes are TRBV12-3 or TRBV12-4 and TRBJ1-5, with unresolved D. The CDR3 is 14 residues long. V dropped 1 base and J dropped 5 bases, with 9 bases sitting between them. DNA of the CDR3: TGTGCCAGCAGTTTAGGGTCAGGTCATCAGCCCCAGCATTTT. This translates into CASSLGSGHQPQHF.